These T cell receptor beta chains were read from a single sample in a study of blood T cell repertoires in COVID-19. Sequencing was performed with immunoSEQ multiplex PCR; in TCRdb, only in-frame clones are kept and a portion is missing. Here the sample spans about 220,000 clones, roughly 89% being singletons. Sequenced input: PBMCs or T cells enriched from blood (not recorded which). The receptors were sampled from a woman aged 40 to 50 who had recovered from COVID-19. Each CDR3 is given with its conserved first and last residue. Each record gives: CDR3 length, D gene, J gene, V gene, clone size, CDR3 DNA, CDR3 protein. The D gene is left open where the match is weak. Size is stated for part of the rows, as once, few or many counts, or as a class when the clone is expanded.

14,TRBD2,TRBJ2-5,TRBV7-2,.,TGTGCCAGCAGCCCAGGACTAGCGATAAAGACCCAGTACTTC,CASSPGLAIKTQYF
14,.,TRBJ2-6,TRBV6-5,.,TGTGCCAGCAGGCACGGGGCTGGGGCCAACGTCCTGACTTTC,CASRHGAGANVLTF
15,.,TRBJ2-3,TRBV18,once,TGTGCCAGCTCACCACTAGCGGAAGCCACAGATACGCAGTATTTT,CASSPLAEATDTQYF
18,TRBD2,TRBJ2-2,TRBV5-1,.,TGCGCCAGCAGCTTTCGGACTAGCGGGAGGGCCAACACCGGGGAGCTGTTTTTT,CASSFRTSGRANTGELFF
15,TRBD2,TRBJ2-7,TRBV5-4,.,TGTGCCAGCAGCGCTAGCGGGAGCCGCTCCTACGAGCAGTACTTC,CASSASGSRSYEQYF
14,.,TRBJ1-2,TRBV5-1,.,TGCGCCAGCAGACCCACATATACCAACTATGGCTACACCTTC,CASRPTYTNYGYTF
13,.,TRBJ1-5,TRBV6-6,.,TGTGCCAGCAGTGAGGGTTTCTTCCAGCCCCAGCATTTT,CASSEGFFQPQHF
16,TRBD1,TRBJ1-2,TRBV3-1/TRBV3-2,.,TGTGCCAGCAGCCAAGCCCCCCCGGACAGGACGGCTGGCTACACCTTC,CASSQAPPDRTAGYTF
14,.,TRBJ2-2,TRBV18,.,TGTGCCAGCTCACCCCAGTCGAACACCGGGGAGCTGTTTTTT,CASSPQSNTGELFF
15,TRBD1,TRBJ1-4,TRBV9,.,TGTGCCAGCAGCGCCCGAACAGGGGGTGGCGAAAAACTGTTTTTT,CASSARTGGGEKLFF
13,.,TRBJ1-2,TRBV15,.,TGTGCCACCAGCAGAGACAGGGGATATGGCTACACCTTC,CATSRDRGYGYTF
13,TRBD1,TRBJ1-5,TRBV27,.,TGTGCCAGCAGCCCACAGGGGGCCCAGCCCCAGCATTTT,CASSPQGAQPQHF
11,.,TRBJ1-2,TRBV20-1,.,TGCAGTGGGAGGGGTGGCTATGGCTACACCTTC,CSGRGGYGYTF
13,TRBD2,TRBJ2-1,TRBV11-2,.,TGTGCCAGCAGCTTACGGACTAGCTTTGAGCAGTTCTTC,CASSLRTSFEQFF
14,.,TRBJ1-6,TRBV9,.,TGTGCCAGCAGCGTAGGGCGGGAGAATTCACCCCTCCACTTT,CASSVGRENSPLHF
17,TRBD1,TRBJ1-5,TRBV10-3,.,TGTGCCATTTCCCCGGGACAGGGGCTGGGGGACAATCAGCCCCAGCATTTT,CAISPGQGLGDNQPQHF
16,.,TRBJ2-2,TRBV7-9,few,TGTGCCAGCTTCAGAGATGGTGGGAGTGTGTCCGGGGAGCTGTTTTTT,CASFRDGGSVSGELFF
15,TRBD2,TRBJ2-7,TRBV28,.,TGTGCCAGCAGTGCCTATAGCGGGAGCTTCTACGAGCAGTACTTC,CASSAYSGSFYEQYF
15,.,TRBJ1-6,TRBV4-3,.,TGCGCCAGCAGCCCGTCCGGGGTTTATAATTCACCCCTCCACTTT,CASSPSGVYNSPLHF
13,.,TRBJ1-1,TRBV7-2,.,TGTGCCAGCAGTAGGACAGTGAACACTGAAGCTTTCTTT,CASSRTVNTEAFF
15,TRBD2,TRBJ2-3,TRBV11-2,once,TGTGCCAGCAGCTTAACCGGGAGGGCCCCAGATACGCAGTATTTT,CASSLTGRAPDTQYF
15,TRBD1,TRBJ1-2,TRBV7-9,.,TGTGCCAGCAGCTTGGGACAGGGATCGGTCTATGGCTACACCTTC,CASSLGQGSVYGYTF
14,TRBD2,TRBJ2-3,TRBV19,.,TGTGCCAGTGCCCTAGGGCGGGAGATAGATACGCAGTATTTT,CASALGREIDTQYF
16,TRBD1,TRBJ1-4,TRBV30,.,TGTGCCTGGAGTGAACCGACAGGGCGTACTAATGAAAAACTGTTTTTT,CAWSEPTGRTNEKLFF
14,TRBD1,TRBJ1-1,TRBV7-8,.,TGTGCCAGCAGCACCAGACAGGGTCCCACTGAAGCTTTCTTT,CASSTRQGPTEAFF
12,.,TRBJ1-3,TRBV29-1,.,TGCAGCGTTGTGAGTTCTGGAAACACCATATATTTT,CSVVSSGNTIYF
15,.,TRBJ2-7,TRBV18,.,TGTGCCAGCTCCCCCCCACAGCGGAACTCCTACGAGCAGTACTTC,CASSPPQRNSYEQYF
17,TRBD1,TRBJ1-2,TRBV7-9,.,TGTGCCAGCAGTAGCCTTGCCGGGACAGGGACCTCCTATGGCTACACCTTC,CASSSLAGTGTSYGYTF
14,TRBD2,TRBJ2-7,TRBV7-2,.,TGTGCCAGCAGCTTAGCCCGGGAGGGGTACGAGCAGTACTTC,CASSLAREGYEQYF
13,.,TRBJ2-5,TRBV11-2,.,TGTGCCAGCAGCTTAGATCCGGGAGAGACCCAGTACTTC,CASSLDPGETQYF
18,.,TRBJ2-7,TRBV19,.,TGTGCCAGTAGTGTACAGGGCCCTTCTCTCCCCCGTCCCGTCGAGCAGTACTTC,CASSVQGPSLPRPVEQYF
12,.,TRBJ2-5,TRBV29-1,.,TGCAGCGTTGCGGCAGGCCCAGAGACCCAGTACTTC,CSVAAGPETQYF
16,.,TRBJ2-2,TRBV11-3,.,TGTGCCAGCAGCTCGGGACTTTTCGAGGACACCGGGGAGCTGTTTTTT,CASSSGLFEDTGELFF
15,.,TRBJ1-3,TRBV19,.,TGTGCCAGTACACCTAACGAAGTCTCTGGAAACACCATATATTTT,CASTPNEVSGNTIYF
11,.,TRBJ2-3,TRBV20-1,.,TGCAGTGCTAGCTCCGGAGATACGCAGTATTTT,CSASSGDTQYF
15,.,TRBJ2-1,TRBV5-6,once,TGTGCCAGCAGCTTCGGAGGCTATAGCCCCAATGAGCAGTTCTTC,CASSFGGYSPNEQFF
13,.,TRBJ2-1,TRBV2,.,TGTGCCAGCAGTGAAGAATTGGGCGGGGAGCAGTTCTTC,CASSEELGGEQFF
14,TRBD1,TRBJ1-1,TRBV5-6,.,TGTGCCAGCAGCTTCGGACAGGGGAACACTGAAGCTTTCTTT,CASSFGQGNTEAFF
15,TRBD1,TRBJ2-2,TRBV11-2,once,TGTGCCAGCAGCGGACAGGTGACTGCCACCGGGGAGCTGTTTTTT,CASSGQVTATGELFF
10,.,TRBJ2-7,TRBV21-1,.,TGTGCCAGCTGTTCGGACGAGCAGTACTTC,CASCSDEQYF
12,.,TRBJ2-1,TRBV5-1,.,TGCGCCAGCAGCCGGACTCAAAATGAGCAGTTCTTC,CASSRTQNEQFF
16,.,TRBJ2-6,TRBV4-1,.,TGCGCCAGCAGCCCCCGAGTGATCTCTGGGGCCAACGTCCTGACTTTC,CASSPRVISGANVLTF
14,.,TRBJ1-4,TRBV18,.,TGTGCCAGCTCACCGGCGGTCGTTTCAGAAAAACTGTTTTTT,CASSPAVVSEKLFF
14,.,TRBJ2-1,TRBV28,.,TGTGCCAGCAGCCCGGCTTTGGGGCTCGCTGAGCGGTTCTTC,CASSPALGLAERFF
14,.,TRBJ2-1,TRBV6-5,.,TGTGCCAGCAGCCCACCAGTATCCTACAATGAGCAGTTCTTC,CASSPPVSYNEQFF
12,.,TRBJ2-2,TRBV7-9,once,TGTGCCAGCAGCTTTTCATCCGGGGAGCTGTTTTTT,CASSFSSGELFF